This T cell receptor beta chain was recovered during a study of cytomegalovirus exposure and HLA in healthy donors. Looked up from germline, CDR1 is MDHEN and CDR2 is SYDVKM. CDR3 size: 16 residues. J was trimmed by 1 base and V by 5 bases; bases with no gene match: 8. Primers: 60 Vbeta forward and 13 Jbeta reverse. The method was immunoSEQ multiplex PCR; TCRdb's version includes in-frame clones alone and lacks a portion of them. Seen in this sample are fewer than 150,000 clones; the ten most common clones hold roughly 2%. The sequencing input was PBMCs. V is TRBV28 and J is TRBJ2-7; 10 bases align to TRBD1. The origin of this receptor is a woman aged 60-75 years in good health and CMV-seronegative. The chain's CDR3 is CASSGPGQGTSYEQYF. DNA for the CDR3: TGTGCCAGCAGTGGCCCGGGACAGGGGACTTCCTACGAGCAGTACTTC.